Listed here is a single T cell receptor beta chain. The antigen is undetermined. This record belongs to a study of Ad26.COV2.S vaccination and SARS-CoV-2 variants. Findings of the study overall: It is possible that the TCR breadth and depth analyses underestimated the total T cell responses.

Only in-frame clones appear in the TCRdb table, and some are missing; sequencing was by immunoSEQ multiplex PCR. This table has roughly 400,000 clones, 75% to 90% appearing once. Treatment of the sample: around 19 received Ad26.COV2.S at low or high dose, single or two shots; roughly five received placebo; per-sample allocation not given. Collection of samples fell on day 63 after the first vaccine or placebo injection. The TCR comes from a person aged 18-60 years who received the Ad26.COV2.S COVID-19 vaccine or a placebo. This material consisted of peripheral blood, taken in a trial of Ad26.COV2.S vaccine versus placebo.

CDR3 sequence reads: CASSDPLQSTNEKLFF. In DNA, the CDR3 is TGTGCCAGCAGTGACCCCCTACAGTCCACTAATGAAAAACTGTTTTTT. The chain links TRBV6-1 to TRBJ1-4; D unclear. The CDR3 has 16 amino acids. Trimming removed 3 bases from V and 2 bases from J, with 13 bases in between. Germline loops: CDR1 MNHNS, CDR2 SASEGT.